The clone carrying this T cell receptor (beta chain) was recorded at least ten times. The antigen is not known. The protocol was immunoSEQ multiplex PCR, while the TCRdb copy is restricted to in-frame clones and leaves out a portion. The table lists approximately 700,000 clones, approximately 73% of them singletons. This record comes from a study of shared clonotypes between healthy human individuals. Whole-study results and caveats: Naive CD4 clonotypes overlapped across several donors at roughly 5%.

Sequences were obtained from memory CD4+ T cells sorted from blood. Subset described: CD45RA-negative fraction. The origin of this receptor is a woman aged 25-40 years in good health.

CDR3 bases: TGTGCCAGCAGCGTAGGGCAGCGGGGGTACGGGGAGCTGTTTTTT. Translation gives CASSVGQRGYGELFF. V and J are TRBV9 and TRBJ2-2; 8 positions agree with TRBD2. CDR3 length: 15 residues. Per germline, CDR1 SGDLS and CDR2 YYNGEE. The V segment lost 0 bases and the J segment 7 bases; nucleotides outside the gene matches: 5.